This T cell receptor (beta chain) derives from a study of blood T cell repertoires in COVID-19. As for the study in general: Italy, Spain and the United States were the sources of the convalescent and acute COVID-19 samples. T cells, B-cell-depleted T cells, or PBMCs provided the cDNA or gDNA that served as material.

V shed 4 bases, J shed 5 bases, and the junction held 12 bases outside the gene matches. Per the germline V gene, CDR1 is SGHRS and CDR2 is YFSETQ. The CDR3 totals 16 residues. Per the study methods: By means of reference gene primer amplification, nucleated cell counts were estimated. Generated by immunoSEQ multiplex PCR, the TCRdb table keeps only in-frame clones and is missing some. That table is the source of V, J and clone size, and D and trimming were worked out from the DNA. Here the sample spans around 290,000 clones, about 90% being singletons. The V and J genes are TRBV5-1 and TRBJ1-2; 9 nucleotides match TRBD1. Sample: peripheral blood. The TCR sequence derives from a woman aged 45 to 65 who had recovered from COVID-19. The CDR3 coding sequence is TGCGCCAGCAGCGTGGGGCCGGGACAGGGTGTTTATGGCTACACCTTC. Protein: CASSVGPGQGVYGYTF. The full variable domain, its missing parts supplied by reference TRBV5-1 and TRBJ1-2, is KAGVTQTPRYLIKTRGQQVTLSCSPISGHRSVSWYQQTPGQGLQFLFEYFSETQRNKGNFPGRFSGRQFSNSRSEMNVSTLELGDSALYLCASSVGPGQGVYGYTFGSGTRLTVV.